This T cell receptor (beta chain) was sequenced for a study of spatial heterogeneity in lung cancer. Looking at the study overall: Detected sequences consistently included more beta-chain ones than alpha-chain ones. The study, taken as a whole, reports: Blood carried ubiquitous expanded tumor TCRs more at resection than follow-up.

Trimming shortened V by 4 bases and J by 8 bases, and 13 bases separated the two germline ends. CDR1 SGHRS and CDR2 YFSETQ come from the germline V gene. CDR3 length: 14 amino acids. This clonotype was seen only a few times. Its antigen remains unidentified. Each CDR3 protein is one row after TCRdb ran MiXCR on the 5' RACE reads. The table includes tens of thousands of distinct CDR3 sequences, about 12% detected once. Sample time point: sample taken at primary tumor resection. Whole RNA was taken from tumor, nontumor lung or frozen PBMC; it was then sequenced unsorted. Just over 70 TRACERx patients with early, untreated non-small cell lung cancer donated samples.

The sequencing used PBMCs, collected at surgery. This sequence joins TRBV5-1 and TRBJ1-6, with D possibly matching TRBD1 (5 bases). The clonotype originates from a female donor with early-stage non-small cell lung cancer. The CDR3 sequence is CASSNAGFDSPLHF. The CDR3 coding sequence is TGCGCCAGCAGCAATGCAGGGTTCGATTCACCCCTCCACTTT.